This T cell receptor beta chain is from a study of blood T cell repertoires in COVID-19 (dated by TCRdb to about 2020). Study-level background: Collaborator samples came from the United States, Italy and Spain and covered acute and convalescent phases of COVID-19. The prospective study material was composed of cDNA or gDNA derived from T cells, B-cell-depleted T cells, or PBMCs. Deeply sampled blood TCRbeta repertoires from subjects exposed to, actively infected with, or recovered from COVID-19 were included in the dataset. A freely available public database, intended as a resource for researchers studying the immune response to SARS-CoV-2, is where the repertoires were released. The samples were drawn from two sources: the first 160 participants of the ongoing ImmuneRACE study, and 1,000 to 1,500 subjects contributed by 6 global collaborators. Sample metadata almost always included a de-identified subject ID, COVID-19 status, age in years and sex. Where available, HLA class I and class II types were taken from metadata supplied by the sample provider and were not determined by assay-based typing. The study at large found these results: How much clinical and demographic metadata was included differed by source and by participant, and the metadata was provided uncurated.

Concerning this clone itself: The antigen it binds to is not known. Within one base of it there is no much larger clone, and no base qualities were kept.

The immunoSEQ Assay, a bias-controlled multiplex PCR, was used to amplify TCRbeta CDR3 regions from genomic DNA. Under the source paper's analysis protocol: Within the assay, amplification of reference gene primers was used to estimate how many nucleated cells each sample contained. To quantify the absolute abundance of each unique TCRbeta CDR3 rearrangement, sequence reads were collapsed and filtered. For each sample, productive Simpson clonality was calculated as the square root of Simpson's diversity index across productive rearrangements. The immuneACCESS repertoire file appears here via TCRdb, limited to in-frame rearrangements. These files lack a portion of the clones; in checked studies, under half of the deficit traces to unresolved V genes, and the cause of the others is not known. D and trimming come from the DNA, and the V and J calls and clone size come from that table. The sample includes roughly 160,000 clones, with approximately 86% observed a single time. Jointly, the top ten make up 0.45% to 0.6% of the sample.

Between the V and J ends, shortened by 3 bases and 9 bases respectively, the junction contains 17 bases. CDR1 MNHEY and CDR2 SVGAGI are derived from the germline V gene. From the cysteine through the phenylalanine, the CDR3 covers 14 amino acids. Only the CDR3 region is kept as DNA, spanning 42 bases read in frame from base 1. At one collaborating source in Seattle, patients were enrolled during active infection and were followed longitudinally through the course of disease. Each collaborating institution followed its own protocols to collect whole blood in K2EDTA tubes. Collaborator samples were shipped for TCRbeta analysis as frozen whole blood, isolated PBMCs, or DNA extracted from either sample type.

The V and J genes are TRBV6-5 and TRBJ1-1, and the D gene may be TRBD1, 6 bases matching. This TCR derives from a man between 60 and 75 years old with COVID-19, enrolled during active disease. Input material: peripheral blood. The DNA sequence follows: TGTGCCAGCAGTTATGTTGGGACACCCGATAAAGCTTTCTTT. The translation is CASSYVGTPDKAFF.